This T cell receptor beta chain was recorded in a study of blood T cell repertoires in COVID-19. Study details: Italy, Spain and the United States were the sources of the convalescent and acute COVID-19 samples. The cDNA or gDNA used as material had been derived from T cells, B-cell-depleted T cells, or PBMCs.

There are 15 residues in the CDR3. The V gene's germline CDR1 is KGHSH and CDR2 LQKENI. Trimming cost V 3 bases and J 3 bases, with 12 bases left between them. Original processing methods: From reference gene primer amplification, estimates of nucleated cell counts were derived. Here immunoSEQ multiplex PCR was the method, and the copy in TCRdb shows in-frame clones only, minus some. V and J calls and clone size are copied from that table; D and trimming were computed from the DNA. The sample holds about 40,000 clones, about four fifths seen once. What was sequenced was peripheral blood. The sequence was obtained from a woman in her sixties with acute or convalescent COVID-19. The chain is built from TRBV18 and TRBJ1-5; D uncertain. CDR3 loop: CASSPNHGLNQPQHF. CDR3 nucleotides: TGTGCCAGCTCACCCAATCATGGACTCAATCAGCCCCAGCATTTT.